The 22 T cell receptor beta chains in this list originate from one sample, sequenced in a study of T cell repertoires in cytomegalovirus infection. MiXCR was run by TCRdb on the reads, yielding one entry per CDR3 protein. The table has around 130,000 distinct CDR3 sequences, about 24% seen once. These receptors' antigens are unknown. The sequenced sample consisted of PBMCs, sequenced either directly or after in vitro stimulation (not recorded which). The receptors were gathered from a human donor in good health (CMV status not recorded). Some clones in this sample may be carry-over from other donors' samples.

The CDR3 coding sequence is TGTGCCAGCAGCTTCGGGACAAGGTCGGACGAGCAGTACTTC. Translation: CASSFGTRSDEQYF. V usage is TRBV5-4 and J usage is TRBJ2-7, with D perhaps matching TRBD1 (6 bases). Trimming shortened V by 2 bases and J by 5 bases, and 14 bases separated the two germline ends. CDR3 length equals 14 residues. Germline CDR1 is SGHNT and CDR2 is YYREEE (reference sequence).

Points on this clonotype: Mismatch with germline at one junction end may stem from a read error. V gene TRBV7-2 combines with J gene TRBJ2-4, with a weak D call TRBD1 (6 bases). The germline V gene has CDR1 SGHTA and CDR2 FQGNSA. There are 14 residues in the CDR3. CDR3: CASSFPRETGVQYF. CDR3 nucleotide sequence: TGTGCCAGCAGCTTCCCTCGAGAGACAGGCGTTCAATACTTC.

The chain uses TRBV29-1 and TRBJ1-1; TRBD1 might be the D (6 bases). Germline V gene data show CDR1 as SQVTM and CDR2 as ANQGSEA. This CDR3 region has 12 residues. The CDR3 nucleotides read TGCTCCTGCGGGGGGCCCAGCACTGAAGCTTTCTTT. Translated: CSCGGPSTEAFF. Filled out from reference TRBV29-1 and TRBJ1-1, the complete variable domain reads SAVISQKPSRDICQRGTSLTIQCQVDSQVTMMFWYRQQPGQSLTLIATANQGSEATYESGFVIDKFPISRPNLTFSTLTVSNMSPEDSSIYLCSCGGPSTEAFFGQGTRLTVV.

This clonotype was picked up a small number of times. This chain joins TRBV2 and TRBJ1-2; D is possibly TRBD1 (6 bases). The germline V gene has CDR1 SNHLY and CDR2 FYNNEI. This CDR3 has 14 residues. Trimming left V 0 bases short and J 8 bases short, with 13 bases between. In nucleotides, the CDR3 is TGTGCCAGCAGTGAAGCGGGGCAGGGGAAAGGCTACACCTTC. Amino acids: CASSEAGQGKGYTF.

Only a few counts were recorded for this clonotype. The gene calls are TRBV6-2 or TRBV6-3 and TRBJ2-2; maybe TRBD1 (5 bases). CDR3 length: 16 amino acids. Germline loops: CDR1 MNHEY, CDR2 SVGEGT. V was trimmed by 5 bases and J by 8 bases, leaving 21 bases between them. The CDR3 sequence: CASSRTPDRSPGELFF. CDR3 sequence (DNA): TGTGCCAGCAGTCGAACCCCTGACAGATCTCCGGGGGAGCTGTTTTTT.

V usage is TRBV7-3 and J usage is TRBJ2-2, with D perhaps matching TRBD2 (5 bases). The CDR3 spans 15 residues. Germline loops: CDR1 SGHTA, CDR2 FQGTGA. The V and J ends lost 2 bases and 3 bases respectively, with 10 bases between them. The CDR3 is CASSLFGGHTGELFF. CDR3 nucleotides: TGTGCCAGCAGCTTATTTGGAGGACACACCGGGGAGCTGTTTTTT.

This clonotype has a handful of counts. The chain carries TRBV7-3 and TRBJ2-1; no definite D call. This CDR3 is 12 amino acids long. Germline lookup yields CDR1 SGHTA and CDR2 FQGTGA. Trimming took 5 bases from V and 8 from J, leaving 10 bases between them. The CDR3 DNA follows: TGTGCCAGCAGCGGAAATGGGGATGAGCAGTTCTTC. It yields the protein CASSGNGDEQFF.

This chain connects TRBV6-2 or TRBV6-3 to TRBJ2-7; no reliable D call. V was clipped by 3 bases and J by 1 base, with 7 bases between them. This CDR3 comprises 13 residues. CDR1 and CDR2 (germline): MNHEY, SVGEGT. The CDR3 nucleotides are TGTGCCAGCAGTTATGGGGATTCCTACGAGCAGTACTTC. This encodes CASSYGDSYEQYF.

V and J are TRBV10-3 and TRBJ1-2; D not certain. V lost 6 bases and J lost 8, with 16 bases in between. This CDR3 is 13 amino acids long. Germline V gene sequence: CDR1 ENHRY, CDR2 SYGVKD. CDR3 sequence reads: CAIRESSQRGYTF. In DNA form, the CDR3 reads TGTGCCATCAGAGAAAGCTCACAAAGAGGCTACACCTTC.

The chain uses TRBV7-2 and TRBJ2-1, with D tentatively TRBD2 (6 bases). In germline, CDR1 is SGHTA, CDR2 FQGNSA. This CDR3 contains 15 residues. Trimming removed 1 base from V and 2 bases from J, with 9 bases in between. The CDR3 reads CASSLDTGAYNEQFF. The CDR3, as DNA: TGTGCCAGCAGCTTAGATACGGGGGCCTACAATGAGCAGTTCTTC.

In its sample, this clonotype was seen a few times. This chain links TRBV12-3 or TRBV12-4 with TRBJ2-1; 8 nucleotides agree with TRBD2. Germline trimming cut 7 bases from V and 8 bases from J; bases unmatched to any gene: 10. The CDR3 covers 14 residues. The CDR3 spells CASTVSGSSDEQFF. The CDR3 DNA is TGTGCCAGCACAGTGAGCGGGAGTAGCGATGAGCAGTTCTTC.

This chain uses TRBV5-6 with TRBJ2-1; D is undetermined. CDR1 SGHDT and CDR2 YYEEEE come from the germline V gene. V gave up 2 bases and J gave up 4 bases, with 7 bases separating them. The CDR3 has 13 residues. The CDR3, as DNA: TGTGCCAGCAGCTTCGGTGGATACAATGAGCAGTTCTTC. Translated, it gives CASSFGGYNEQFF.

The chain employs TRBV6-1 and TRBJ2-2; tentative D call: TRBD1 (6 bases). The CDR3 covers 15 residues. V lost 6 bases to trimming and J lost 7 bases, with 18 bases between them. CDR1 and CDR2 (germline): MNHNS, SASEGT. This CDR3 reads CASRTKLQGVGELFF. The CDR3 nucleotides are TGTGCCAGCAGGACAAAACTACAGGGAGTCGGGGAGCTGTTTTTT.

The CDR3 DNA reads as TGTGCTAGTGGTGGGACCCCCGGAGATTATAGCAATCAGCCCCAGCATTTT. This encodes CASGGTPGDYSNQPQHF. The chain has TRBV12-5 and TRBJ1-5; a possible D gene is TRBD1 (5 bases). V lost 5 bases and J lost 0, with 17 bases in between. CDR1 LGHNT and CDR2 FRNRAP come from the germline V gene. This CDR3 spans 17 amino acids.

This clonotype was detected only a few times. The rearrangement joins TRBV4-1 to TRBJ1-1; the match to TRBD1 covers 7 bases. Germline V CDR1 and CDR2: MGHRA, YSYEKL. The CDR3 is 15 amino acids. Trimming at V came to 4 bases and at J to 4 bases, leaving 9 bases not matched to a gene. Here the CDR3 reads CASSLRQGGSTEAFF. CDR3 DNA sequence: TGCGCCAGCAGCCTTCGACAGGGAGGGAGCACTGAAGCTTTCTTT.

This clonotype showed up just a few times. This chain joins TRBV2 and TRBJ2-2; D is unclear. The CDR3 sequence is 11 residues long. Germline loops: CDR1 SNHLY, CDR2 FYNNEI. V was cut by 8 bases and J by 3 bases, with 4 bases left in between. CDR3 region: CASGDTGELFF. The DNA of the CDR3 is TGTGCCAGCGGGGACACCGGGGAGCTGTTTTTT.

The chain links TRBV18 to TRBJ2-7, with TRBD1 matching over 9 bases. Trimming at V came to 6 bases and at J to 1 base, leaving 10 bases not matched to a gene. From germline, CDR1 is KGHSH and CDR2 LQKENI. The CDR3 extends over 16 amino acids. The CDR3 DNA sequence: TGTGCCAGCTCGCCTCGTACAGGGGGCGCATCCTACGAGCAGTACTTC. This encodes CASSPRTGGASYEQYF.

This clonotype was counted ten times or more. The rearrangement links TRBV7-8 to TRBJ2-7, with TRBD2 matching over 13 bases. This CDR3 region has 15 residues. Germline V gene sequence: CDR1 SGHVS, CDR2 FQNEAQ. With V trimmed by 1 base and J by 6 bases, 3 bases remained unmatched. The CDR3 is CASSLETSGRAEQYV. The CDR3 DNA is TGTGCCAGCAGCTTAGAAACTAGCGGGAGGGCCGAGCAGTACGTC.

This clonotype was picked up a small number of times. This rearrangement joins TRBV4-1 to TRBJ1-2; no reliable D call. Deletions cut 1 base from V and 2 bases from J, with 11 bases between. Germline V lookup: CDR1 MGHRA, CDR2 YSYEKL. CDR3 size: 15 residues. CDR3 loop: CASSQVGPGNYGYTF. CDR3 DNA sequence: TGCGCCAGCAGCCAAGTCGGCCCAGGAAACTATGGCTACACCTTC.

This clonotype was observed at least ten times. An end of the junction does not agree with germline; a read error may underlie this. The chain employs TRBV7-2 and TRBJ2-1; 9 nucleotides match TRBD2. CDR1 SGHTA and CDR2 FQGNSA come from the germline V gene. The CDR3 runs 15 residues. The chain's CDR3 is CASSLAGISYNEQFF. CDR3 sequence (DNA): TGTGCCAGCAGCCTAGCGGGGATCTCCTACAATGAGCAGTTCTTC. Drawing the rest from reference TRBV7-2 and TRBJ2-1, the complete variable domain is GAGVSQSPSNKVTEKGKDVELRCDPISGHTALYWYRQSLGQGLEFLIYFQGNSAPDKSGLPSDRFSAERTGGSVSTLTIQRTQQEDSAVYLCASSLAGISYNEQFFGPGTRLTVL.

The CDR3 coding sequence is TGTGCCAGCAGCTCTATATCGGGACAGGGGATGGATGAAAAACTGTTTTTT. Translation gives CASSSISGQGMDEKLFF. The V and J genes are TRBV7-9 and TRBJ1-4, with 10 bases identical to TRBD1. V was pared by 4 bases and J by 6 bases, with 11 bases of the junction left unmatched. Germline V gene sequence: CDR1 SEHNR, CDR2 FQNEAQ (reference sequence). The CDR3 has 17 residues.

This clonotype was picked up many times. The genes are TRBV7-2 and TRBJ2-7; 8 nucleotides align to TRBD1. This CDR3 is built from 14 residues. Losses at the gene ends were 5 bases for V and 2 bases for J; bases not matched to a gene: 5. The germline CDR1 and CDR2 sequences are SGHTA and FQGNSA. The DNA of the CDR3 is TGTGCCAGCAGCGGGACAGGTTACACCTACGAGCAGTACTTC. This gives the protein CASSGTGYTYEQYF.